This T cell receptor (beta chain) was captured by sequencing in a study of blood T cells in healthy people across ages. Note on this clonotype: The antigen remains undetermined.

Regarding the study as a whole: CMV status of donors was not determined, possibly confounding expanded clonotype changes. There were more naive CD4+ cells and higher diversity in long-lived donors than in aged donors.

Samples each yielded at least 6 micrograms of total RNA. PCR was performed a second time for about 7 to 11 cycles using a sample-barcoded 5' primer and a J-beta primer mix. Carrying 12 random nucleotides, a template-switch adaptor labeled each individual cDNA molecule. TCRdb reanalysed the 5' RACE reads using MiXCR and keeps one entry per CDR3 protein. This repertoire shows roughly 1,300,000 distinct CDR3 sequences, approximately 60% found once; its top ten account for approximately 7%. In germline, CDR1 is DFQATT, CDR2 SNEGSKA (reference sequence). This CDR3 contains 14 residues. V lost 5 bases, J lost 5 bases, and 16 bases lay in between.

Sample: blood. The chain couples TRBV20-1 to TRBJ2-1, with D maybe TRBD1 (6 bases). This TCR was recovered from a man in his late teens or twenties in good health. CDR3 in amino acids: CSAWDTLVHNEQFF. CDR3 bases: TGCAGTGCTTGGGACACGCTAGTTCACAATGAGCAGTTCTTC.